The 2 T cell receptor beta chains presented below share a single source sample, sequenced in a study of blood T cell repertoires in COVID-19. This table comes from immunoSEQ multiplex PCR, and its TCRdb copy is limited to in-frame clones, with some not included. The profile shows 150,000 to 200,000 clones, around 85% of them singletons. The specimen sequenced was peripheral blood. The receptors come from a woman older than 75 with acute or convalescent COVID-19.

The V gene is TRBV11-2, the J gene TRBJ1-3; 10 bases fit TRBD1. CDR3 length: 16 residues. V lost 3 bases and J lost 4; bases outside the gene matches: 6. Germline CDR1 SGHAT, CDR2 FQNNGV. CDR3 DNA: TGTGCCAGCAGCTTTCGACAGGGGGCAGAGGGAAACACCATATATTTT. This encodes CASSFRQGAEGNTIYF.

The chain employs TRBV19 and TRBJ2-1, with TRBD2 matching 7 bases. V lost 6 bases to trimming and J lost 1 base; unmatched junction nucleotides: 6. The length of the CDR3 is 15 residues. CDR1 is LNHDA, CDR2 SQIVND, per germline (reference sequence). CDR3 bases: TGTGCCAGTAGCTGGGAGGGAGAATCCTACAATGAGCAGTTCTTC. Translated: CASSWEGESYNEQFF.